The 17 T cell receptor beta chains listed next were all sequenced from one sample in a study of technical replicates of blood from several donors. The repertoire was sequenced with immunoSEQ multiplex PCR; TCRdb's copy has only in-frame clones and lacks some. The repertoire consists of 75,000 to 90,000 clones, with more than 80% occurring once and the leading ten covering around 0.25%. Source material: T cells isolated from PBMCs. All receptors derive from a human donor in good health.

The CDR3 DNA follows: TGTGCCAGCAGCTCGATCCCTTTTTTCGGGATTTCGAACACTGAAGCTTTCTTT. Translating it yields CASSSIPFFGISNTEAFF. The rearrangement uses TRBV7-9 and TRBJ1-1; unclear D gene. Germline V gene data show CDR1 as SEHNR and CDR2 as FQNEAQ (reference sequence). The V end lost 4 bases, the J end lost 1 base, and 22 bases lay between the germline ends. The CDR3 consists of 18 residues.

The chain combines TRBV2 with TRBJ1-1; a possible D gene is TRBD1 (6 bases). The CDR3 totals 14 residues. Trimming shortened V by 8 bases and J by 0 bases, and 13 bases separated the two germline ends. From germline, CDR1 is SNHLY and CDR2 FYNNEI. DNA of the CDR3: TGTGCCAGCGTCAGGGACAACATGAACACTGAAGCTTTCTTT. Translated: CASVRDNMNTEAFF.

The chain's CDR3 is CASSGGLAGLNNEQFF. The CDR3 DNA reads TGTGCCAGCAGCGGGGGACTAGCGGGACTCAACAATGAGCAGTTCTTC. V usage is TRBV7-2 and J usage is TRBJ2-1; 13 bases are shared with TRBD2. Per the germline V gene, CDR1 is SGHTA and CDR2 is FQGNSA. The CDR3 has 16 residues. The J segment lost 5 bases and the V segment lost 5 bases, leaving 6 bases of the junction unmatched.

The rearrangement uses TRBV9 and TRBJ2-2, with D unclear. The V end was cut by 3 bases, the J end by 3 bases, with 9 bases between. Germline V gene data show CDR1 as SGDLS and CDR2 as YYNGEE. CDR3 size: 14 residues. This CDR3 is CASSALPDTGELFF. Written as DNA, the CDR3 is TGTGCCAGCAGCGCCCTCCCGGACACCGGGGAGCTGTTTTTT.

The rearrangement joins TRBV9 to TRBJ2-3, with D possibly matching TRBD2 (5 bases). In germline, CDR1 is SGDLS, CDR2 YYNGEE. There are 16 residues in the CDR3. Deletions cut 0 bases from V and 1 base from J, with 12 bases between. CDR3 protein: CASSVASGPRTDTQYF. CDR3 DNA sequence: TGTGCCAGCAGCGTAGCGAGCGGCCCACGCACAGATACGCAGTATTTT.

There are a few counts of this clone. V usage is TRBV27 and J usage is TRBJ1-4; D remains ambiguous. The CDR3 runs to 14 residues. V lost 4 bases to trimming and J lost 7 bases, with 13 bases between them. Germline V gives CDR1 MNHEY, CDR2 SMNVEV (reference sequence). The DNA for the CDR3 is TGTGCCAGCAGTTCGGGATGGAGAAGTGAAAAACTGTTTTTT. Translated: CASSSGWRSEKLFF. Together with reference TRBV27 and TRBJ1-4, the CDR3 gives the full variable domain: EAQVTQNPRYLITVTGKKLTVTCSQNMNHEYMSWYRQDPGLGLRQIYYSMNVEVTDKGDVPEGYKVSRKEKRNFPLILESPSPNQTSLYFCASSSGWRSEKLFFGSGTQLSVL.

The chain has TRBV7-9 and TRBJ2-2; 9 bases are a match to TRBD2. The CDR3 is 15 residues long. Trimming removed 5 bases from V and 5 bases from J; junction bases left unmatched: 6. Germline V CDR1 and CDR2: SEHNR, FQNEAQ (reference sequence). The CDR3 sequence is CASSLSGSSTGELFF. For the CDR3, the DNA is TGTGCCAGCAGCCTTAGCGGGAGTAGTACCGGGGAGCTGTTTTTT. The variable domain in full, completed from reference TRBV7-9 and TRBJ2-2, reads DTGVSQNPRHKITKRGQNVTFRCDPISEHNRLYWYRQTLGQGPEFLTYFQNEAQLEKSRLLSDRFSAERPKGSFSTLEIQRTEQGDSAMYLCASSLSGSSTGELFFGEGSRLTVL.

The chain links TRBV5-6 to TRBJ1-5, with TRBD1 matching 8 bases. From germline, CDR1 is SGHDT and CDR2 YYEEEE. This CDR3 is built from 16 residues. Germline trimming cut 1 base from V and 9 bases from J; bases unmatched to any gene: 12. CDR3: CASSLSGQGIFTPQHF. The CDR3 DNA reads TGTGCCAGCAGCTTGTCCGGACAGGGAATCTTCACGCCCCAGCATTTT.

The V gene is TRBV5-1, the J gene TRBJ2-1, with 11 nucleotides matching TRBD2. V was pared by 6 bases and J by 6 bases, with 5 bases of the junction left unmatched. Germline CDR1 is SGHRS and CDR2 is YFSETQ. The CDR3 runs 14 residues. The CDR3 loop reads CASNPGTSGNEQFF. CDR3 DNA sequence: TGCGCCAGCAATCCCGGGACTAGCGGCAATGAGCAGTTCTTC.

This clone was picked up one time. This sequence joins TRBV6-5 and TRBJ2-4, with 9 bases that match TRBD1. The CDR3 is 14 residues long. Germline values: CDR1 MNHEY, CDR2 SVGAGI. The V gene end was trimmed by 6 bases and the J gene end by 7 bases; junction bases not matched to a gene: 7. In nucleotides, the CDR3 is TGTGCCAGCAGCGTACAGGGGGCAGGGAACATTCAGTACTTC. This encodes CASSVQGAGNIQYF.

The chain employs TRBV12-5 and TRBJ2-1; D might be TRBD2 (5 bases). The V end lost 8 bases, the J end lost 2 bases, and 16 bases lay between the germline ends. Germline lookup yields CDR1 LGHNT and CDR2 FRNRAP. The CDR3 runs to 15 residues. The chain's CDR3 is CASRASTVPYNEQFF. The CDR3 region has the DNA TGTGCTAGTCGAGCTAGCACGGTACCCTACAATGAGCAGTTCTTC.

CDR3 sequence: CASSPGQLPHPQHF. CDR3 coding DNA: TGTGCCAGCAGCCCAGGACAGCTACCCCATCCCCAGCATTTT. The chain joins TRBV9 to TRBJ1-5, with D maybe TRBD1 (6 bases). The germline V gene encodes CDR1 SGDLS and CDR2 YYNGEE. Trimming shortened V by 4 bases and J by 10 bases, and 18 bases separated the two germline ends. The CDR3 is 14 amino acids.

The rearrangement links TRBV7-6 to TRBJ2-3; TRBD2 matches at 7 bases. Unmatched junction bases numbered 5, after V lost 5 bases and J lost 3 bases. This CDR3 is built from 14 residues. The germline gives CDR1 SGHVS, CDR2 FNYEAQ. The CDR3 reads CASSRIGGTDTQYF. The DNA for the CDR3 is TGTGCCAGCAGCCGTATCGGGGGGACAGATACGCAGTATTTT.

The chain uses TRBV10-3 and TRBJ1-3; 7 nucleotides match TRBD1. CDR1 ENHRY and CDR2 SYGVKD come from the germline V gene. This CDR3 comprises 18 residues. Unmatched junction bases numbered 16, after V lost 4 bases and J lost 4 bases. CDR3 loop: CAISVPDLARGFGNTIYF. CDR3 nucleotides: TGTGCCATCAGTGTACCCGACCTGGCCAGGGGGTTCGGAAACACCATATATTTT.

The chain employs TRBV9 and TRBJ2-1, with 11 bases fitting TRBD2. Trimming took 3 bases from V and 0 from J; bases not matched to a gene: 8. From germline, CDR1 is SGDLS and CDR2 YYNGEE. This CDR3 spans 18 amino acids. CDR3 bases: TGTGCCAGCAGCGGCTCCGGGACTAGCGGTAGCTCCTACAATGAGCAGTTCTTC. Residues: CASSGSGTSGSSYNEQFF.

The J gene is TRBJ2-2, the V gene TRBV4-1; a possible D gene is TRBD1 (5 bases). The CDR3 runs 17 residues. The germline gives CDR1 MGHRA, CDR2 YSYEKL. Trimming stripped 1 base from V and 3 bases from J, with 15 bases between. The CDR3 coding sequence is TGCGCCAGCAGCCAAGTAAATTTGGGGCTGGACACCGGGGAGCTGTTTTTT. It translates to CASSQVNLGLDTGELFF.

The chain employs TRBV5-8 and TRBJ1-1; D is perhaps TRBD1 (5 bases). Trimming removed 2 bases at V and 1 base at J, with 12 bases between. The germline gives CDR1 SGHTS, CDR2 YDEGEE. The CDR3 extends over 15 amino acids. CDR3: CASSFFGGRNTEAFF. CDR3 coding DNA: TGTGCCAGCAGCTTCTTCGGGGGGAGGAACACTGAAGCTTTCTTT.